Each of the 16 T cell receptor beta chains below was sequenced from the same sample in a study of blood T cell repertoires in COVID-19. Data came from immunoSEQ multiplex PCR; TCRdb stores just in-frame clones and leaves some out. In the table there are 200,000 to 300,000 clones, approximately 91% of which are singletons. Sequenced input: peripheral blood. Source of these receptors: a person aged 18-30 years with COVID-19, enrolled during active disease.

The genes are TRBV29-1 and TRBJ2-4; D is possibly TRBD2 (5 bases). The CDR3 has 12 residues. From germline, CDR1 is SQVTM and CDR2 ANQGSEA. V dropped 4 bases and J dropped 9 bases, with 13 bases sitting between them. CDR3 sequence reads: CSVGNQEGIQYF. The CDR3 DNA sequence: TGCAGCGTTGGAAACCAAGAGGGCATTCAGTACTTC.

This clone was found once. In nucleotides, the CDR3 is TGCGCCAGCAGCTTGGGGCTAGCGGGAGCGAGTGAGACCCAGTACTTC. As protein: CASSLGLAGASETQYF. The chain uses TRBV5-1 and TRBJ2-5, with 10 nucleotides matching TRBD2. Germline loops: CDR1 SGHRS, CDR2 YFSETQ. V dropped 0 bases and J dropped 5; count of bases not matched to a gene: 7. The length of the CDR3 is 16 residues.

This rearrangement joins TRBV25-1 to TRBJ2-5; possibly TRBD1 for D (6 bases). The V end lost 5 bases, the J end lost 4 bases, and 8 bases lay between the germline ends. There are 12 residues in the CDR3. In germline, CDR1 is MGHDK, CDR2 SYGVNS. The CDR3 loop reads CASSPRGETQYF. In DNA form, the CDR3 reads TGTGCCAGCAGTCCCAGGGGAGAGACCCAGTACTTC.

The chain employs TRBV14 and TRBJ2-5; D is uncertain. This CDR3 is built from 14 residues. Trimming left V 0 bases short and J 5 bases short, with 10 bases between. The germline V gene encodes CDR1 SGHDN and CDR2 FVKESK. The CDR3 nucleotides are TGTGCCAGCAGCCAAGATAGTAGTGTCGAGACCCAGTACTTC. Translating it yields CASSQDSSVETQYF.

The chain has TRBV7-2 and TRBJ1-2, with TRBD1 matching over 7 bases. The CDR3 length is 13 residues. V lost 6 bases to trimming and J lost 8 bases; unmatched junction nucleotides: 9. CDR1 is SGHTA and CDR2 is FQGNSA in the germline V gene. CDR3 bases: TGTGCCAGCAGGATAAGACAGGGAGGAGGCTACACCTTC. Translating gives CASRIRQGGGYTF.

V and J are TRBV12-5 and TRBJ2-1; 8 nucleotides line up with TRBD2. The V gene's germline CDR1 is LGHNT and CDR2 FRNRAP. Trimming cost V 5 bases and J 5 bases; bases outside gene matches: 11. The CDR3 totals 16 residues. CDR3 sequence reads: CASGLSASGPNNEQFF. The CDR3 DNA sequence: TGTGCTAGTGGTCTTAGCGCTAGCGGGCCAAACAATGAGCAGTTCTTC.

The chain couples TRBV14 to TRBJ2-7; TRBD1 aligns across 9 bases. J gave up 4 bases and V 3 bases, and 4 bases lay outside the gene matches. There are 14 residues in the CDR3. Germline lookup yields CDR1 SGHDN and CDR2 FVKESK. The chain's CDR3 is CASSQTGGRYEQYF. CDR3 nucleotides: TGTGCCAGCAGCCAGACAGGGGGGAGGTACGAGCAGTACTTC.

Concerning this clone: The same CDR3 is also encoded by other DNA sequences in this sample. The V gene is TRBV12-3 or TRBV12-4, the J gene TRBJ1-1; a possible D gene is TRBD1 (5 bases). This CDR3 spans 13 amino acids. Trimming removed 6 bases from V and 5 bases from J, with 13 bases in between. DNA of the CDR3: TGTGCCAGCAGCCCCCCCGGGGGGACTGAAGCTTTCTTT. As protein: CASSPPGGTEAFF.

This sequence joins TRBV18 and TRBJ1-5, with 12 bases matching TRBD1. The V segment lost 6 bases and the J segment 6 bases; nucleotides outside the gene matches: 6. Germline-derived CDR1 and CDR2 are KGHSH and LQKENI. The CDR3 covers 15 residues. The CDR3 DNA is TGTGCCAGCTCTCCGGGACAGGGGGCTGCTCAGCCCCAGCATTTT. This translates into CASSPGQGAAQPQHF.

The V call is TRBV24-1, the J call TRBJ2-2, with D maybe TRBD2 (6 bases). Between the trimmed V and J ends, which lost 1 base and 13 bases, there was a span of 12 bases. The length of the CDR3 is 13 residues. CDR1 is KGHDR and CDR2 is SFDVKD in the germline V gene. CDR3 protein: CATSDFQEGGLFF. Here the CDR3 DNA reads TGTGCCACCAGTGATTTTCAGGAGGGCGGGCTGTTTTTT.

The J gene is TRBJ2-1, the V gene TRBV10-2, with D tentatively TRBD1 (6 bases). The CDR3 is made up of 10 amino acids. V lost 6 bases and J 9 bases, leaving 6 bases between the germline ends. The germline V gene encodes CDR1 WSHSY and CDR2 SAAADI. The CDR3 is CASRDSEQFF. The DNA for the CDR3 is TGCGCCAGCAGGGACAGTGAGCAGTTCTTC.

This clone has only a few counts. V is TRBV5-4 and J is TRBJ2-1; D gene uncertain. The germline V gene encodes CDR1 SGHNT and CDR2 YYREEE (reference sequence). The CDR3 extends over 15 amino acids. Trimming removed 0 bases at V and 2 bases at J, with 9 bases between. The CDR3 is CASSLDRRTYNEQFF. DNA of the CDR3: TGTGCCAGCAGCTTGGACCGGAGAACCTACAATGAGCAGTTCTTC.

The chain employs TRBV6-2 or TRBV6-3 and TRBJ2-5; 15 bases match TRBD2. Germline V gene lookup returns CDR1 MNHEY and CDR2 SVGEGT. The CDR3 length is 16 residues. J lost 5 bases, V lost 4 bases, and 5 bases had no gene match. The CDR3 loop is CASSSLGLAGGETQYF. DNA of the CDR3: TGTGCCAGCAGTTCACTAGGACTAGCGGGAGGGGAGACCCAGTACTTC.

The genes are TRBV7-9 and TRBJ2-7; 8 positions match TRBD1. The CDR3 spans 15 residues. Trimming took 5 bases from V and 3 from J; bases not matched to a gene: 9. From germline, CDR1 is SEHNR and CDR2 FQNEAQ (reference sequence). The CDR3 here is CASSPPGQGYYEQYF. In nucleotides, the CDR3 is TGTGCCAGCAGCCCCCCCGGACAGGGATACTACGAGCAGTACTTC.

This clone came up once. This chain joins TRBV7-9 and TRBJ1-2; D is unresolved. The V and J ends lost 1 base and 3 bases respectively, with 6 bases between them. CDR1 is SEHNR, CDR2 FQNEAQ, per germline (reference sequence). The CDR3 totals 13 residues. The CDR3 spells CASSLGPDYGYTF. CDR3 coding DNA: TGTGCCAGCAGCTTAGGTCCAGACTATGGCTACACCTTC.

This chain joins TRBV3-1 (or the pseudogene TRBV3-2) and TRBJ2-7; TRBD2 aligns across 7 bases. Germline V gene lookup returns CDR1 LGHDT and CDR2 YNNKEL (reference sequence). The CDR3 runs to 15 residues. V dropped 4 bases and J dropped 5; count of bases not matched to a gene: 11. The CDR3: CASSPEGLRENEQYF. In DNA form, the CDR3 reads TGTGCCAGCAGCCCAGAAGGATTGCGGGAGAACGAGCAGTACTTC.